The present entry profiles one T cell receptor (beta chain) with its context. What it recognizes is unknown. TCRdb recomputed calls from the reads with MiXCR, one row per CDR3 protein. This table holds hundreds of thousands of distinct CDR3 sequences, around 31% found once. The CDR3 is 15 residues long. Germline values: CDR1 MGHDK, CDR2 SYGVNS. V was cut by 0 bases and J by 4 bases, with 9 bases left in between. This record comes from a study of T cell repertoires in cytomegalovirus infection. Turning to the study itself: Peptides in the study included HLA-C-restricted and HLA-B-restricted CMV epitopes.

The input for sequencing was cultured CD8+ T cells from PBMCs, taken from culture after CMV antigen stimulation. The chain couples TRBV25-1 to TRBJ2-2, with D unclear. This receptor was obtained from a human donor in good health (CMV status not recorded). Some clones in this sample may be carry-over from other donors' samples. CDR3 coding DNA: TGTGCCAGCAGTGAATACCGATCTGGCACCGGGGAGCTGTTTTTT. Translating gives CASSEYRSGTGELFF.